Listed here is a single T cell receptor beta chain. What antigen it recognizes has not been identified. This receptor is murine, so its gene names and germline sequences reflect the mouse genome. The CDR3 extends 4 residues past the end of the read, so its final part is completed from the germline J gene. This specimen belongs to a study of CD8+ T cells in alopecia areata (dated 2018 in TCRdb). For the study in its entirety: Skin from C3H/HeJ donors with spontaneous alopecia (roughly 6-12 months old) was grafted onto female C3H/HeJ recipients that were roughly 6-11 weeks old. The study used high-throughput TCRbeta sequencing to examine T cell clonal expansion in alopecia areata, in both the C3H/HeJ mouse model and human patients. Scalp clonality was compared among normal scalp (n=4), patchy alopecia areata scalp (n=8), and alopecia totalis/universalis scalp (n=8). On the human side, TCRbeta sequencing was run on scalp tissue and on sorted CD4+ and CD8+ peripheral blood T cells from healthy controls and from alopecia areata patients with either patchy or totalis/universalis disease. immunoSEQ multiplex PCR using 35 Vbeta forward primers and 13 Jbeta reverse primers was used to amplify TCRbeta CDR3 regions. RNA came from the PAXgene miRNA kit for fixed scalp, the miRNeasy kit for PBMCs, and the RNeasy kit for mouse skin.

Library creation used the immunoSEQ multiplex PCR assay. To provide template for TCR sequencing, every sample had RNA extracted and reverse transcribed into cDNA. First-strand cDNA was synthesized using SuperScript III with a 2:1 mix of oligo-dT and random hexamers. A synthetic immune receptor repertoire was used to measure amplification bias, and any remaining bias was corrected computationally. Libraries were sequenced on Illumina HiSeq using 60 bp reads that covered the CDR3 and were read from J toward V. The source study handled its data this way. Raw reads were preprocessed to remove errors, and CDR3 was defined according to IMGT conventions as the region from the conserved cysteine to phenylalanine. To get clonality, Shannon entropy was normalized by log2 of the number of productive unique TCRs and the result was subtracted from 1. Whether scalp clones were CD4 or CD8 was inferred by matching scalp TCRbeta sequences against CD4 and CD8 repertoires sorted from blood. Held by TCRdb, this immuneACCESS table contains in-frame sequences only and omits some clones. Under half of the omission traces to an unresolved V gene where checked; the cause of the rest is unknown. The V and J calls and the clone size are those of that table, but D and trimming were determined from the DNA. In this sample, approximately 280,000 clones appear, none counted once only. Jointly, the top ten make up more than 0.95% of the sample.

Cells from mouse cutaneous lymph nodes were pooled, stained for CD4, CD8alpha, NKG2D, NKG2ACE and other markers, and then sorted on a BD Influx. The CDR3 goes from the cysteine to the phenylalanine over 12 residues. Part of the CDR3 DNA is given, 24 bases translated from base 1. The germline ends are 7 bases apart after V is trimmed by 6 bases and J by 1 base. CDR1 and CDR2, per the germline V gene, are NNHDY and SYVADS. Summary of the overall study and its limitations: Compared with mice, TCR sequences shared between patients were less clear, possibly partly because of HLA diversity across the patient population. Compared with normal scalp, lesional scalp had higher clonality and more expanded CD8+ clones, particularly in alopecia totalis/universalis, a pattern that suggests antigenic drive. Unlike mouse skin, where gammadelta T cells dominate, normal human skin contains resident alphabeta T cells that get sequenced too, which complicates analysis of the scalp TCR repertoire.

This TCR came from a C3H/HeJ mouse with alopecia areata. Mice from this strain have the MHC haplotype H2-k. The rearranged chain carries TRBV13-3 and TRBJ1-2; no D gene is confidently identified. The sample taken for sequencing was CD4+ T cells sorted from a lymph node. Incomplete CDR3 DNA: TGTGCCAGCAAGACAAAAAACTCC. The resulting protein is CASKTKNS. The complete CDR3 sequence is CASKTKNSDYTF.